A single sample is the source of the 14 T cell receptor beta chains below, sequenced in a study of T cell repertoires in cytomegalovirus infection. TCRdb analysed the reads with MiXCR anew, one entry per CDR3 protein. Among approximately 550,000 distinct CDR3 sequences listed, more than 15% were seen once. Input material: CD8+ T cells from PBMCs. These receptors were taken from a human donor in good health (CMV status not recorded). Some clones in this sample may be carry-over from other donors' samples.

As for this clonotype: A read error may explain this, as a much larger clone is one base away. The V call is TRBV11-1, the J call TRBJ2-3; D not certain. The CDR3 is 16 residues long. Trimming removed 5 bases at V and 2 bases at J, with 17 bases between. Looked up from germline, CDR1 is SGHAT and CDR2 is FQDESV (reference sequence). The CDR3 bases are TGTGCCAGCAGCCTGAGGTGGGTTAGGGCCACAGATACGCAGTATTTT. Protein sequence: CASSLRWVRATDTQYF.

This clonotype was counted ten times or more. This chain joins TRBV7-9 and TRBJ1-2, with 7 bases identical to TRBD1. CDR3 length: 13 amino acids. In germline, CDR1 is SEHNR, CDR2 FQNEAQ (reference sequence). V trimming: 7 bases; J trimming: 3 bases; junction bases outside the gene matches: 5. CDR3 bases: TGTGCCAGCACCGGGGACAGTGACTATGGCTACACCTTC. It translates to CASTGDSDYGYTF.

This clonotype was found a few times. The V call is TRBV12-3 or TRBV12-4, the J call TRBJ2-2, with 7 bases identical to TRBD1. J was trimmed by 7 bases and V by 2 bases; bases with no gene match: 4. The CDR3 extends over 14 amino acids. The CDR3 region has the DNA TGTGCCAGCAGTTTAACAGGGGTGGGCGGGGAGCTGTTTTTT. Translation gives CASSLTGVGGELFF.

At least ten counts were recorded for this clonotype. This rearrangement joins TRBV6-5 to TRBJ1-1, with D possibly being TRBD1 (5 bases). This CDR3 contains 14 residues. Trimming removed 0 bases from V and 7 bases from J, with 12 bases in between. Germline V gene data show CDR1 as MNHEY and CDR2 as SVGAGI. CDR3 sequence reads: CASSYSGTGIEAFF. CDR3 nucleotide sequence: TGTGCCAGCAGTTACTCTGGGACGGGGATTGAAGCTTTCTTT.

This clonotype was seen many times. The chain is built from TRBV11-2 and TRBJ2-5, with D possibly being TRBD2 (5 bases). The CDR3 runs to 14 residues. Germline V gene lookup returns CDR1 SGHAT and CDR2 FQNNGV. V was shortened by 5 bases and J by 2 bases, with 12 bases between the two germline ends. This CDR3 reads CASSQWTGQETQYF. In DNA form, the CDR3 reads TGTGCCAGCAGCCAATGGACTGGTCAAGAGACCCAGTACTTC.

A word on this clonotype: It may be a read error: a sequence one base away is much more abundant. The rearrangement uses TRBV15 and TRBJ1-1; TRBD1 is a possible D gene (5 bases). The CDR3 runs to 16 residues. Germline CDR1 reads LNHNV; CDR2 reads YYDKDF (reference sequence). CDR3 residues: CATSRDFRGTNTVAFF. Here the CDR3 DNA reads TGTGCCACCAGCAGAGATTTTCGGGGGACGAACACTGTAGCTTTCTTT.

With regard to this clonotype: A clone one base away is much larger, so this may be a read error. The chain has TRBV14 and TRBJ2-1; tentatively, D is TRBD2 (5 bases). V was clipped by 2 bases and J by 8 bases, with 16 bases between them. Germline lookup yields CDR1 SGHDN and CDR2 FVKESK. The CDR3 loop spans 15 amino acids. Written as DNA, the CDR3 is TGTGCCAGCAGCCAAACGGTGGGAGAGAACGATGAGCAGTTCTTC. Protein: CASSQTVGENDEQFF.

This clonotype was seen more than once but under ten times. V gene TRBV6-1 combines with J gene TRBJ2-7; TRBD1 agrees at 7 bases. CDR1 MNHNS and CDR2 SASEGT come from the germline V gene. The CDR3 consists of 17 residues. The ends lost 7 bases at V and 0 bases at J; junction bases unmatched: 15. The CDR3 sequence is CASTDRVQPSLSYEQYF. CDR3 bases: TGTGCCAGCACCGACAGGGTACAGCCCTCCCTCTCCTACGAGCAGTACTTC.

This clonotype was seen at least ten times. CDR3 sequence reads: CASRGMFGTSGSAYEQYF. CDR3 DNA sequence: TGTGCCAGCAGGGGGATGTTTGGGACTAGCGGGAGTGCCTACGAGCAGTACTTC. The rearrangement uses TRBV6-1 and TRBJ2-7, with TRBD2 identical over 14 bases. The CDR3 covers 18 residues. Per the germline V gene, CDR1 is MNHNS and CDR2 is SASEGT. V lost 6 bases, J lost 2 bases, and 12 bases stayed unmatched.

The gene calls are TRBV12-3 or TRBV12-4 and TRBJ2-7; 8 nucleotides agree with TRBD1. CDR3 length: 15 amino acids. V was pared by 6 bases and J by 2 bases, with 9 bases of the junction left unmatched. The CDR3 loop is CASRYSGGSAYEQYF. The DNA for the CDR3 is TGTGCCAGCAGATACTCAGGGGGCTCGGCCTACGAGCAGTACTTC.

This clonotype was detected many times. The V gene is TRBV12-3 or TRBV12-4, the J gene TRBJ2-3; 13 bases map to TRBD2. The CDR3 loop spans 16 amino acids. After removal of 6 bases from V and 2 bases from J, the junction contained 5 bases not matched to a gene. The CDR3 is CASRGLAGTSTDTQYF. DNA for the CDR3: TGTGCCAGCAGGGGACTAGCGGGGACCTCCACAGATACGCAGTATTTT.

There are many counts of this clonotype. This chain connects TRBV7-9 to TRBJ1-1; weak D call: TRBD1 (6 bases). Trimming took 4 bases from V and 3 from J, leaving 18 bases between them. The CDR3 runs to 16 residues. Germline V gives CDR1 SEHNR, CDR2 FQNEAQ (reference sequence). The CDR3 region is CASSWARQAGDTEAFF. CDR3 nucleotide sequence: TGTGCCAGCAGCTGGGCGAGACAGGCGGGGGACACTGAAGCTTTCTTT.

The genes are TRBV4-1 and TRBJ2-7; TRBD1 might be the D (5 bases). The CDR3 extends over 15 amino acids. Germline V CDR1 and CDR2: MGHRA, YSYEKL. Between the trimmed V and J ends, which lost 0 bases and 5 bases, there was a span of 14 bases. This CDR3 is CASSQETGRRHEQYF. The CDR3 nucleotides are TGCGCCAGCAGCCAAGAAACAGGCAGGCGTCACGAGCAGTACTTC.

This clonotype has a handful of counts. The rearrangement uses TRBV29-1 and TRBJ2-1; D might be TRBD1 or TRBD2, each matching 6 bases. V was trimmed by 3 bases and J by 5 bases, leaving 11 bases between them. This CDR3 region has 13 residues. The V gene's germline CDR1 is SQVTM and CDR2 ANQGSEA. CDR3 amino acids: CSVDKRGDNEQFF. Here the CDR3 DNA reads TGCAGCGTTGATAAGAGGGGGGACAATGAGCAGTTCTTC.